This TCR beta chain was identified during a study of T cells in Graves' hyperthyroidism and ophthalmopathy. For the study at large: Specimen type is peripheral blood, collected at initial diagnosis prior to any treatment.

A few counts support this clonotype. It was around 11 ml of fresh peripheral blood that supplied the PBMCs. TCR beta CDR3 regions were amplified from RNA. Primed by the HTBI set, a first-round RT-PCR was run on the TCR CDR3. TCRdb called the multiplex PCR reads again in MiXCR, with one record for every CDR3 protein. The sample has 500,000 or so distinct CDR3 sequences, over 15% seen once. Germline CDR1 reads SNHLY; CDR2 reads FYNNEI. The junction had 8 bases not matched to a gene; V was cut back by 7 bases and J by 8 bases. CDR3 length equals 14 residues. Sequenced material: blood. The chain couples TRBV2 to TRBJ1-4; 9 bases line up with TRBD1. The sequence derives from a woman aged 18-29 years with Graves' ophthalmopathy. CDR3 in amino acids: CASTPGQGREKLFF. The CDR3 nucleotides read TGTGCCAGCACTCCGGGACAGGGCCGAGAAAAACTGTTTTTT.